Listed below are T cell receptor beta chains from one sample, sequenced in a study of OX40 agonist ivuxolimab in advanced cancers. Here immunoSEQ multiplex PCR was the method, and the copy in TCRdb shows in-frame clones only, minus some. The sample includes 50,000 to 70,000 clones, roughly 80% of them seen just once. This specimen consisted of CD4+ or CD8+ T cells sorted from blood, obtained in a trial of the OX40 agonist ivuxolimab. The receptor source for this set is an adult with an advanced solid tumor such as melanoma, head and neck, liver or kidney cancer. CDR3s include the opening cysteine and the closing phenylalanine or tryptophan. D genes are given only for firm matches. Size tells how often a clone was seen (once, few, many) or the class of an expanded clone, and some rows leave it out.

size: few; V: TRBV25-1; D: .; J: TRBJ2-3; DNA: TGTGCCAGCAGTGAAGCGGCAGGGGCTCAACCCCGGTTGGATACGCAGTATTTT; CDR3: CASSEAAGAQPRLDTQYF
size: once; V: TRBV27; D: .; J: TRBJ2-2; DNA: TGTGCCAGCAGTTTAAGAGGGTCGGACACCGGGGAGCTGTTTTTT; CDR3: CASSLRGSDTGELFF
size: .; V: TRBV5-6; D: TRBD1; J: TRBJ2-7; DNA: TGTGCCAGCACGACACAGGGGCCTCTGGTCTACGAGCAGTACTTC; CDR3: CASTTQGPLVYEQYF
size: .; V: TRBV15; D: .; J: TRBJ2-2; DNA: TGTGCCACCAGCAGAGATCGAAGGGGCGCGACCGGGGAGCTGTTTTTT; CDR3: CATSRDRRGATGELFF
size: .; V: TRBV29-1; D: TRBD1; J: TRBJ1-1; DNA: TGCAGCGTTACTGACAGGGGGTACACTGAAGCTTTCTTT; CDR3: CSVTDRGYTEAFF
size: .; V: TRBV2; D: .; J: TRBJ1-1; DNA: TGTGCCAGCATTTATACGCGGAACACTGAAGCTTTCTTT; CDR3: CASIYTRNTEAFF
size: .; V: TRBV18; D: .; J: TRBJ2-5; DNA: TGTGCCAGCCTACGGGGCCTAGGAGAGACCCAGTACTTC; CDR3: CASLRGLGETQYF
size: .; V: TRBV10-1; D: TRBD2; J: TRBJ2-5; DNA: TGCGCCAGCAGTGAAGGACTAGCGGGAGCAGTAGGTAACGGAGAGACCCAGTACTTC; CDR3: CASSEGLAGAVGNGETQYF
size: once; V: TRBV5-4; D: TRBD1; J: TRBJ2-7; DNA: TGTGCCAGCAGCGCCACAGGGGCCTACGAGCAGTACTTC; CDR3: CASSATGAYEQYF
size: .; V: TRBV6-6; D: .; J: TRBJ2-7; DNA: TGTGCCAGCAGGCTCGGTCTCTCCTACGAGCAGTACTTC; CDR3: CASRLGLSYEQYF
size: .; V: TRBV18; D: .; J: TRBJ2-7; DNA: TGTGCCAGCTCACCTACACGAACCTACGAGCAGTACTTC; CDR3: CASSPTRTYEQYF
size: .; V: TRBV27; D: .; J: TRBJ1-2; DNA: TGTGCCAGCAGTTTACACAGAGGCTATGGCTACACCTTC; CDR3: CASSLHRGYGYTF
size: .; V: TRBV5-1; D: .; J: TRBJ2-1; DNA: TGCGCCAGCAGCTTCCTTGACCAGAACAATGAGCAGTTCTTC; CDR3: CASSFLDQNNEQFF
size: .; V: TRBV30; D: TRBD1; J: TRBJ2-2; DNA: TGTGCCTGGCGGGGACAGGGAGTCACCGGGGAGCTGTTTTTT; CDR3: CAWRGQGVTGELFF
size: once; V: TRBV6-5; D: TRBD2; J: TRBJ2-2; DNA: TGTGCCAGCAGTATGGGACTAGCGGGACCCGGGGAGCTGTTTTTT; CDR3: CASSMGLAGPGELFF
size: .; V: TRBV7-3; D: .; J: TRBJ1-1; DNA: TGTGCCAGCAGCTCGGGACAGAACACTGAAGCTTTCTTT; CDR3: CASSSGQNTEAFF
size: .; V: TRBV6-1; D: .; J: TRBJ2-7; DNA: TGTGCCAGCAGTCCTACCTACGAGCAGTACTTC; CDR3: CASSPTYEQYF
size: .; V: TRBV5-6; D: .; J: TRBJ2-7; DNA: TGTGCCAGCAGGGCAAGACAGGTTTGGGAGAGCGAGCAGTACTTC; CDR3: CASRARQVWESEQYF
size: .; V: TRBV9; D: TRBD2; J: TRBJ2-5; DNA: TGTGCCAGCAGCGAGGGACTAGCGGGAGGTTACGAGACCCAGTACTTC; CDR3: CASSEGLAGGYETQYF
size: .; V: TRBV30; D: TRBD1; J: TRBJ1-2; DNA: TGTGCCTGGAGTGTACTCGGGACAGGGGAATATGGCTACACCTTC; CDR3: CAWSVLGTGEYGYTF
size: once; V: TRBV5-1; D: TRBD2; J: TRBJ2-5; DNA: TGCGCCAGCAGCACCGGACTAGCGGGAGGAGAGACCCAGTACTTC; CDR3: CASSTGLAGGETQYF
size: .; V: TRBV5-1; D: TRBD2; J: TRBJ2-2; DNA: TGCGCCAGCAGCTTGGATCTAGCGGGAGGGACCGGGGAGCTGTTTTTT; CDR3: CASSLDLAGGTGELFF
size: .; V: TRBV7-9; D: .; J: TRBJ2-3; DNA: TGTGCCAGCAGCTTGGACAGACAGTCAGATACGCAGTATTTT; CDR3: CASSLDRQSDTQYF
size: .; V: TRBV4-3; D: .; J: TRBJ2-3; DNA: TGCGCCAGCAGCCAAGCCTCCGAGGGGGGGACAGATACGCAGTATTTT; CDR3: CASSQASEGGTDTQYF
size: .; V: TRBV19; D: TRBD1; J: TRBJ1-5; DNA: TGTGCCAGTAGCTACGGCAGGGGGCCTCAGCCCCAGCATTTT; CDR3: CASSYGRGPQPQHF
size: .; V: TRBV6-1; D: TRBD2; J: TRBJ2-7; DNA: TGTGCCAGCACCAATAGCGGGGGGCCTTCCTACGAGCAGTACTTC; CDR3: CASTNSGGPSYEQYF
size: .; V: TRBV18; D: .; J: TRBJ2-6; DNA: TGTGCCAGCTCACCGACAAGGTCCTCTGGGGCCAACGTCCTGACTTTC; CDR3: CASSPTRSSGANVLTF
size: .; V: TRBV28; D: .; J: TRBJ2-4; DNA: TGTGCCAGCAGTTTGGGTGGGGCCAAAAACATTCAGTACTTC; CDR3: CASSLGGAKNIQYF
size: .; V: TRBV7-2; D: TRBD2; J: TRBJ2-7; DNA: TGTGCCAGCAGCCCCCCCCCTAGCGGGGGGGCGTTGGTGTACGAGCAGTACTTC; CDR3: CASSPPPSGGALVYEQYF
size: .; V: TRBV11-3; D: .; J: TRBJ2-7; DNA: TGTGCCAGCAGCCCGAACCCCTACGAGCAGTACTTC; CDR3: CASSPNPYEQYF
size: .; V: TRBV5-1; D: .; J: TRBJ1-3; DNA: TGCGCCAGCAGCTTCGAGGGATCTGGAAACACCATATATTTT; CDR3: CASSFEGSGNTIYF
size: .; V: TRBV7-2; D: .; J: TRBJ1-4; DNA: TGTGCCAGCAGCTTAGCGGCCGCAGGGGAAAAACTGTTTTTT; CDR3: CASSLAAAGEKLFF
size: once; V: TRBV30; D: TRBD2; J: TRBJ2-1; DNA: TGTGCCTGGGAAAGGACTAGTCTAAATGAGCAGTTCTTC; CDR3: CAWERTSLNEQFF
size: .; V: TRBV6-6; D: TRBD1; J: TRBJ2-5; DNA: TGTGCCAGCAGGGCTCCACAGGGGCGAGAAAGAGAGACCCAGTACTTC; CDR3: CASRAPQGRERETQYF
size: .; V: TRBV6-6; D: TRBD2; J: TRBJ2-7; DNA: TGTGCCAGCAGTTATTATTCGGGAGGGCCATACGAGCAGTACTTC; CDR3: CASSYYSGGPYEQYF
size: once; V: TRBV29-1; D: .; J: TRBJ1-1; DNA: TGCAGCGTGGGACGGGTGAACACTGAAGCTTTCTTT; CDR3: CSVGRVNTEAFF
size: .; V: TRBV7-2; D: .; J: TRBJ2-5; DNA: TGTGCCAGCAGCTTAGGGGCGGGGCAGGGGAGGAGAGAGACCCAGTACTTC; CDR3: CASSLGAGQGRRETQYF
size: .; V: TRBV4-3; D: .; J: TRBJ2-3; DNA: TGCGCCAGCAGCCGCCAGGCCACAGATACGCAGTATTTT; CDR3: CASSRQATDTQYF
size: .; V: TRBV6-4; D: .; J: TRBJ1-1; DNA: TGTGCCAGCAGAGTTGACAGGACGAACACTGAAGCTTTCTTT; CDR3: CASRVDRTNTEAFF
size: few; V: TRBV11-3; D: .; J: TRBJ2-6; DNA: TGTGCCAGCAGCTTAGCATTATGGGGTACGGGGGCCAACGTCCTGACTTTC; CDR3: CASSLALWGTGANVLTF
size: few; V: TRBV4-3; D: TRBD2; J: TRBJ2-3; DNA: TGCGCCAGCAGCCAAGGGACAGCGGGGGGAATCAGAGATACGCAGTATTTT; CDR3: CASSQGTAGGIRDTQYF
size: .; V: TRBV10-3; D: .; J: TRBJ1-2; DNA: TGTGCCATCACCGGCTATGGGGGCTACACCTTC; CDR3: CAITGYGGYTF